This is a list of T cell receptor beta chains from one sample in a study of T cell responses to AZD1222 COVID-19 vaccine. Generated by immunoSEQ multiplex PCR, the TCRdb table keeps only in-frame clones and is missing some. The repertoire consists of over 100,000 clones, with 65% to 90% occurring once and the leading ten covering around 8.3%. The specimen was peripheral blood, collected 28 days after the second dose of the MenACWY control vaccine. The receptor set was obtained from an adult who received the MenACWY meningococcal vaccine as a control. The CDR3 runs from the conserved cysteine through the conserved F or W. D genes are given only for firm matches. Part of the rows lack a size; the others show once, few, many or a class for expanded clones.

d_call	clone_size	v_call	j_call	cdr3_aa	cdr3_nt
NA	NA	TRBV19	TRBJ1-5	CASRSSRGGSNQPQHF	TGTGCCAGTAGGTCCAGTCGCGGTGGGAGCAATCAGCCCCAGCATTTT
NA	NA	TRBV18	TRBJ1-6	CASSPLDKNSPLHF	TGTGCCAGCTCACCTCTGGACAAAAATTCACCCCTCCACTTT
TRBD2	NA	TRBV7-8	TRBJ2-3	CASSRSSGGALDTQYF	TGTGCCAGCAGCAGATCTAGCGGGGGGGCTTTAGATACGCAGTATTTT
TRBD1	once	TRBV5-1	TRBJ2-3	CASSLGDRVGTDTQYF	TGCGCCAGCAGCTTGGGGGACAGAGTGGGAACAGATACGCAGTATTTT
TRBD2	NA	TRBV11-2	TRBJ2-7	CASSLRTSVTLYEQYF	TGTGCCAGCAGCTTGCGGACTAGCGTTACTCTCTACGAGCAGTACTTC
NA	NA	TRBV5-4	TRBJ1-6	CASTPGGLGDNSPLHF	TGTGCCAGCACCCCGGGGGGCCTGGGGGATAATTCACCCCTCCACTTT
NA	NA	TRBV14	TRBJ1-3	CASSQDLVSSGNTIYF	TGTGCCAGCAGCCAAGATTTGGTGAGCTCTGGAAACACCATATATTTT
TRBD2	NA	TRBV19	TRBJ2-2	CASSILAGATGELFF	TGTGCCAGTAGTATACTAGCGGGAGCTACCGGGGAGCTGTTTTTT
NA	NA	TRBV7-9	TRBJ2-6	CASSSRSGANVLTF	TGTGCCAGCAGCTCGAGATCTGGGGCCAACGTCCTGACTTTC
TRBD1	NA	TRBV3-1/TRBV3-2	TRBJ1-3	CASSPGQGAVYTIYF	TGTGCCAGCAGCCCGGGACAGGGGGCCGTATACACCATATATTTT